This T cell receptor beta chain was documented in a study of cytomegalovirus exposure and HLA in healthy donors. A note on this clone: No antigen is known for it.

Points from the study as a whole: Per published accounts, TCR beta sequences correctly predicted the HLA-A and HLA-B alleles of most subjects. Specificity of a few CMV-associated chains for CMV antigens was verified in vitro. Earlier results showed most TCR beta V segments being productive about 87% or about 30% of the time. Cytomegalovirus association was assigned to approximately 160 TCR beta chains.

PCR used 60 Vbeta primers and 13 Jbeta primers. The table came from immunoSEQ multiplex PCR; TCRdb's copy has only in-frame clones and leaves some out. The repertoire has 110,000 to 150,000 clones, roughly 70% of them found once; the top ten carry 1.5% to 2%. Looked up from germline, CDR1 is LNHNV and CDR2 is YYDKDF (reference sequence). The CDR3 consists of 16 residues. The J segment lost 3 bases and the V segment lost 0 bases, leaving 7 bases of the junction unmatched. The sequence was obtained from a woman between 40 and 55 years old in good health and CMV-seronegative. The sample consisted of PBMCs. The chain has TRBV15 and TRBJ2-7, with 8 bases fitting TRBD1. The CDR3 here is CATSRDLDRGFYEQYF. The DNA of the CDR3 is TGTGCCACCAGCAGAGATCTCGACAGGGGCTTCTACGAGCAGTACTTC.